Below, 24 T cell receptor beta chains from the same sample are listed, as sequenced in a study of shared clonotypes between healthy human individuals. TCRdb's copy holds only in-frame clones and misses some; the assay was immunoSEQ multiplex PCR. The repertoire holds a few million clones, with about 92% as singletons. The specimen was naive CD4+ T cells sorted from blood. Subset in this sample: CD45RA+ positively selected. Receptors were obtained from a man aged 18 to 30 in good health.

The V call is TRBV28, the J call TRBJ1-4; D gene ambiguous. The CDR3 runs 15 residues. CDR1 MDHEN and CDR2 SYDVKM come from the germline V gene. The V gene lost 2 bases and the J gene lost 0 bases, with 7 bases spanning the gap. CDR3 amino acids: CASSLQRATNEKLFF. CDR3 sequence (DNA): TGTGCCAGCAGTTTACAAAGGGCAACTAATGAAAAACTGTTTTTT.

The rearrangement uses TRBV4-1 and TRBJ2-1; TRBD2 matches 11 bases. J gave up 4 bases and V 4 bases, and 3 bases lay outside the gene matches. The CDR3 is made up of 15 amino acids. From germline, CDR1 is MGHRA and CDR2 YSYEKL. The CDR3 loop reads CASSPGLADYNEQFF. As DNA, the CDR3 is TGCGCCAGCAGCCCGGGACTAGCGGATTACAATGAGCAGTTCTTC.

Points on this clone: The sample has other DNA sequences that encode this CDR3 too. The chain's CDR3 is CASSADRDTEAFF. CDR3 DNA sequence: TGTGCCAGCAGTGCGGACAGGGACACTGAAGCTTTCTTT. The chain joins TRBV2 to TRBJ1-1; 8 nucleotides agree with TRBD1. With 4 bases clipped from V and 3 bases from J, the junction kept 1 base outside the gene matches. The CDR3 extends over 13 amino acids. In germline, CDR1 is SNHLY, CDR2 FYNNEI.

The rearrangement uses TRBV19 and TRBJ2-4, with 9 bases fitting TRBD2. The CDR3 runs 17 residues. With V trimmed by 3 bases and J by 4 bases, 10 bases remained unmatched. Germline loops: CDR1 LNHDA, CDR2 SQIVND (reference sequence). The CDR3 DNA follows: TGTGCCAGTAGTATTCAATTCGCTAGCGGGGTTAAAAACATTCAGTACTTC. It encodes CASSIQFASGVKNIQYF.

The rearrangement links TRBV19 to TRBJ2-7, with 9 bases identical to TRBD1. V shed 3 bases, J shed 6 bases, and the junction held 12 bases outside the gene matches. Germline loops: CDR1 LNHDA, CDR2 SQIVND (reference sequence). The CDR3 runs to 16 residues. The CDR3 sequence is CASSIRSTTGGSEQYF. The DNA for the CDR3 is TGTGCCAGTAGTATCCGATCCACGACAGGGGGGAGCGAGCAGTACTTC. Drawing the rest from reference TRBV19 and TRBJ2-7, the complete variable domain is DGGITQSPKYLFRKEGQNVTLSCEQNLNHDAMYWYRQDPGQGLRLIYYSQIVNDFQKGDIAEGYSVSREKKESFPLTVTSAQKNPTAFYLCASSIRSTTGGSEQYFGPGTRLTVT.

This chain links TRBV21-1 with TRBJ2-1; no check of the table's D call, TRBD2, against the DNA was made. TRBV21-1 represents a pseudogene. This CDR3 region has 14 residues. Here the CDR3 reads CASSGRTRDNEQFF. CDR3 sequence (DNA): TGTGCCAGCAGCGGACGGACTAGGGACAATGAGCAGTTCTTC.

The chain joins TRBV30 to TRBJ1-4; the D gene is possibly TRBD1 (6 bases). The V end lost 2 bases, the J end lost 5 bases, and 12 bases lay between the germline ends. There are 14 residues in the CDR3. Germline V gene lookup returns CDR1 GTSNPN and CDR2 SVGIG (reference sequence). The CDR3 region has the DNA TGTGCCTGGAGTTTGGGACAACAAAATGAAAAACTGTTTTTT. Amino acid sequence: CAWSLGQQNEKLFF.

The chain carries TRBV5-1 and TRBJ2-3; 10 positions match TRBD2. CDR1 is SGHRS and CDR2 is YFSETQ in the germline V gene. The CDR3 totals 15 residues. V was clipped by 4 bases and J by 1 base; unmatched bases: 3. The CDR3 spells CASSDLAGGTDTQYF. The CDR3 region has the DNA TGCGCCAGCAGCGATCTAGCGGGAGGCACAGATACGCAGTATTTT.

The chain couples TRBV11-3 to TRBJ2-2; the D gene is possibly TRBD2 (5 bases). Germline-derived CDR1 and CDR2 are SGHNT and YENEEA. The V and J ends lost 5 bases and 0 bases respectively, with 10 bases between them. The CDR3 contains 15 residues. This chain's CDR3 is CASSRSGTNTGELFF. For the CDR3, the DNA is TGTGCCAGCAGCCGGAGCGGAACGAACACCGGGGAGCTGTTTTTT.

A single count supports this clone. The V gene is TRBV5-1, the J gene TRBJ2-5, with D perhaps TRBD1 or TRBD2 (5 bases each). Between the trimmed V and J ends, which lost 3 bases and 5 bases, there was a span of 17 bases. CDR1 is SGHRS and CDR2 is YFSETQ in the germline V gene. The CDR3 length is 15 residues. CDR3 protein: CASSWGDRGGETQYF. CDR3 in DNA: TGCGCCAGCAGCTGGGGCGATCGGGGTGGGGAGACCCAGTACTTC. The whole variable domain, filled in from reference TRBV5-1 and TRBJ2-5, reads KAGVTQTPRYLIKTRGQQVTLSCSPISGHRSVSWYQQTPGQGLQFLFEYFSETQRNKGNFPGRFSGRQFSNSRSEMNVSTLELGDSALYLCASSWGDRGGETQYFGPGTRLLVL.

The CDR3 DNA follows: TGTGCCAGCAGCTTATCAGCGGGGGGGCTTGGGACCTACAATGAGCAGTTCTTC. It is translated as CASSLSAGGLGTYNEQFF. V usage is TRBV7-2 and J usage is TRBJ2-1; 10 nucleotides align to TRBD2. V lost 2 bases to trimming and J lost 2 bases; unmatched junction nucleotides: 9. The CDR3 covers 18 residues. Looked up from germline, CDR1 is SGHTA and CDR2 is FQGNSA.

The rearrangement joins TRBV18 to TRBJ2-1; maybe TRBD1 (5 bases). The CDR3 runs to 13 residues. V was clipped by 1 base and J by 5 bases, with 6 bases between them. Per germline, CDR1 KGHSH and CDR2 LQKENI. Here the CDR3 reads CASSPQGNNEQFF. In nucleotides, the CDR3 is TGTGCCAGCTCACCACAGGGGAACAATGAGCAGTTCTTC.

This clone was seen a single time. The chain recombines TRBV7-9 with TRBJ1-4, with D uncertain. The CDR3 has 15 amino acids. Trimming removed 3 bases from V and 4 bases from J, with 12 bases in between. Germline loops: CDR1 SEHNR, CDR2 FQNEAQ (reference sequence). CDR3 sequence reads: CASSFQRALNEKLFF. CDR3 nucleotide sequence: TGTGCCAGCAGCTTCCAGAGGGCCCTTAATGAAAAACTGTTTTTT.

CDR3 loop: CASRDRGLNTEAFF. DNA of the CDR3: TGTGCCTCCAGGGACAGGGGCTTGAACACTGAAGCTTTCTTT. The chain employs TRBV10-3 and TRBJ1-1, with 10 bases aligning to TRBD1. In germline, CDR1 is ENHRY, CDR2 SYGVKD. The CDR3 contains 14 residues. J was trimmed by 0 bases and V by 11 bases; bases with no gene match: 6.

CDR3 residues: CASSSGLVRITDTQYF. CDR3 sequence (DNA): TGTGCCAGCAGCTCCGGACTTGTACGCATCACAGATACGCAGTATTTT. V and J are TRBV7-2 and TRBJ2-3, with TRBD2 as a possible D gene (5 bases). The CDR3 spans 16 residues. Germline assignment: CDR1 SGHTA and CDR2 FQGNSA. Between the trimmed V and J ends, which lost 4 bases and 2 bases, there was a span of 16 bases.

J is TRBJ1-3 and V is TRBV6-5; 8 nucleotides match TRBD1. The V gene end was trimmed by 2 bases and the J gene end by 4 bases; junction bases not matched to a gene: 4. Germline V CDR1 and CDR2: MNHEY, SVGAGI. CDR3 length: 15 amino acids. CDR3 in amino acids: CASSYRRGQGNTIYF. The CDR3 DNA reads TGTGCCAGCAGTTACCGCAGGGGGCAAGGAAACACCATATATTTT.

The rearrangement joins TRBV7-2 to TRBJ2-7, with TRBD2 matching 8 bases. There are 15 residues in the CDR3. Germline CDR1 is SGHTA and CDR2 is FQGNSA. V was clipped by 2 bases and J by 3 bases; unmatched bases: 6. Here the CDR3 reads CASSLTRTSSYEQYF. The CDR3 DNA follows: TGTGCCAGCAGCTTAACCCGGACTAGCAGCTACGAGCAGTACTTC.

This chain joins TRBV10-1 and TRBJ2-3; D possibly corresponds to TRBD1 (6 bases). Germline values: CDR1 WNHNN, CDR2 SYGVQD (reference sequence). The CDR3 has 14 residues. V was trimmed by 2 bases and J by 6 bases, leaving 12 bases between them. CDR3 loop: CASSEGGWTDTQYF. DNA for the CDR3: TGCGCCAGCAGTGAGGGGGGCTGGACGGATACGCAGTATTTT.

The chain has TRBV28 and TRBJ2-7; 7 bases agree with TRBD1. Germline CDR1 reads MDHEN; CDR2 reads SYDVKM. Trimming removed 5 bases from V and 13 bases from J; junction bases left unmatched: 8. There are 11 residues in the CDR3. CDR3 residues: CASSTGTAIYF. CDR3 DNA sequence: TGTGCCAGCAGTACCGGGACAGCGATATACTTC.

This chain links TRBV6-5 with TRBJ1-1; no clear D. The CDR3 covers 15 residues. Germline V gives CDR1 MNHEY, CDR2 SVGAGI. V was cut by 8 bases and J by 5 bases, with 21 bases left in between. The CDR3 reads CASRSTALGGTEAFF. DNA of the CDR3: TGTGCCAGCCGATCGACCGCCCTGGGAGGAACTGAAGCTTTCTTT.

The V call is TRBV11-2, the J call TRBJ1-5; D possibly corresponds to TRBD1 (5 bases). V dropped 5 bases and J dropped 2 bases, with 10 bases sitting between them. In germline, CDR1 is SGHAT, CDR2 FQNNGV. The CDR3 extends over 14 amino acids. The CDR3 DNA follows: TGTGCCAGCAGCGCAGGGTGGGGCAATCAGCCCCAGCATTTT. Its protein product is CASSAGWGNQPQHF.

This sequence joins TRBV6-5 and TRBJ2-7; D ambiguous. V was pared by 8 bases and J by 10 bases, with 18 bases between. CDR1 is MNHEY, CDR2 SVGAGI, per germline. The CDR3 is 12 residues long. CDR3 region: CASGTPYMEQYF. CDR3 DNA: TGTGCCAGCGGAACGCCCTACATGGAACAGTACTTC.

In DNA form, the CDR3 reads TGTGCCTCAAACTTAGCGGGAGGTTACAATGAGCAGTTCTTC. Its translation: CASNLAGGYNEQFF. The chain combines TRBV30 with TRBJ2-1; TRBD2 matches 10 bases. The CDR3 is 14 amino acids. The V gene's germline CDR1 is GTSNPN and CDR2 SVGIG (reference sequence). Trimming cost V 7 bases and J 4 bases; bases outside gene matches: 7.

This clone has just one count. This chain joins TRBV9 and TRBJ2-5; D tentatively fits TRBD1 or TRBD2 (6 bases each). CDR3 length: 14 amino acids. Trimming took off 3 bases at V and 5 bases at J, with 14 bases between the two ends. Germline-derived CDR1 and CDR2 are SGDLS and YYNGEE. The CDR3 reads CASSAVVGGETQYF. DNA of the CDR3: TGTGCCAGCAGCGCTGTTGTGGGGGGCGAGACCCAGTACTTC.